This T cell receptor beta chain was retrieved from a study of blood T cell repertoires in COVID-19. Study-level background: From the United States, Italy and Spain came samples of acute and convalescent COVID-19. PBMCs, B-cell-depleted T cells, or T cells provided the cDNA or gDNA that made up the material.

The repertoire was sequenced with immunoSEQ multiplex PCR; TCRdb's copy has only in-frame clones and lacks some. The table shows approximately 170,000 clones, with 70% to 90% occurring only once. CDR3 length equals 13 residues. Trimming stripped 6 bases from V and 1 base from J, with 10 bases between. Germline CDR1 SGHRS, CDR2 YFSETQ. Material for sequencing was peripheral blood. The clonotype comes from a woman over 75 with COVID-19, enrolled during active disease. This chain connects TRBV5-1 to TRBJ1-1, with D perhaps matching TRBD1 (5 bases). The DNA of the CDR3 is TGCGCCAGCACCCTGACAGAGAACACTGAAGCTTTCTTT. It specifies CASTLTENTEAFF.